The text below deals with one T cell receptor (beta chain). Its matching antigen is unknown. The sample originates from a study of CD8 T cells in ankylosing spondylitis. General study results and limits: A motif of eight or nine highly homologous TCR beta variants was seen as apparently characteristic of ankylosing spondylitis blood.

MiXCR, run by TCRdb on the 5' RACE reads, gives a single entry per CDR3 protein. The sample has about 420,000 distinct CDR3 sequences; about a fifth are singletons. The CDR3 covers 14 residues. Germline-derived CDR1 and CDR2 are SGHTA and FQGNSA. The ends were cut back, 5 bases at V and 5 bases at J, with 14 bases in the middle. The chain employs TRBV7-2 and TRBJ2-3, with D perhaps matching TRBD2 (6 bases). The sample comprised blood, either unsorted or a sorted T cell fraction (not recorded which). The sequence was collected from a male donor with ankylosing spondylitis. CDR3 coding DNA: TGTGCCAGCAGCGTTCGACTAGTTCGAGATACGCAGTATTTT. Amino acids: CASSVRLVRDTQYF.